Listed below are T cell receptor beta chains from one sample, sequenced in a study of T cell responses to AZD1222 COVID-19 vaccine. Sequencing was performed with immunoSEQ multiplex PCR; in TCRdb, only in-frame clones are kept and a portion is missing. The sample holds over 130,000 clones, about 93% seen once. Material: peripheral blood, obtained 28 days after the second AZD1222 dose. The receptors shown here come from an adult who received the AZD1222 COVID-19 vaccine. Each CDR3 is given with its conserved first and last residue. A D gene is named only where the DNA matches it firmly. Where a row states a size, it is once, few, many or the class of an expanded clone; other rows omit it.

d_call j_call clone_size v_call cdr3_nt cdr3_aa
- TRBJ1-5 - TRBV6-6 TGTGCCAGCAGATCCTCCCCGGACAGTATTCAGCCCCAGCATTTT CASRSSPDSIQPQHF
TRBD1 TRBJ2-7 once TRBV7-2 TGTGCCAGCAGCTTATACAGGGGCTACGAGCAGTACTTC CASSLYRGYEQYF
TRBD1 TRBJ2-1 - TRBV5-4 TGTGCCAGCAGCTCCACGGGACAGGGCAGGGATGAGCAGTTCTTC CASSSTGQGRDEQFF
- TRBJ1-1 - TRBV18 TGTGCCAGCTCACCCACCCAACTGGGGGTGAACACTGAAGCTTTCTTT CASSPTQLGVNTEAFF
TRBD2 TRBJ2-7 - TRBV27 TGTGCCAGCTCCGGGGCCGGGACTAGCTCATACGAGCAGTACTTC CASSGAGTSSYEQYF
- TRBJ1-3 - TRBV10-2 TGCGCCAGCAGTGTGCAGGGCTCTGGAAACACCATATATTTT CASSVQGSGNTIYF
- TRBJ1-2 once TRBV7-9 TGTGCCAGCAGCTCAGAATATGGCTACACCTTC CASSSEYGYTF
- TRBJ1-1 - TRBV11-2 TGTGCCAGCAGCTTAGAAAGGGCAACTGAAGCTTTCTTT CASSLERATEAFF
- TRBJ2-7 - TRBV2 TGTGCCAGTCGGGCCGTGGTCGAGCAGTACTTC CASRAVVEQYF
- TRBJ1-3 - TRBV6-1 TGTGCCAGCAGTGAACCAGGGGCGCGAGGAAACACCATATATTTT CASSEPGARGNTIYF